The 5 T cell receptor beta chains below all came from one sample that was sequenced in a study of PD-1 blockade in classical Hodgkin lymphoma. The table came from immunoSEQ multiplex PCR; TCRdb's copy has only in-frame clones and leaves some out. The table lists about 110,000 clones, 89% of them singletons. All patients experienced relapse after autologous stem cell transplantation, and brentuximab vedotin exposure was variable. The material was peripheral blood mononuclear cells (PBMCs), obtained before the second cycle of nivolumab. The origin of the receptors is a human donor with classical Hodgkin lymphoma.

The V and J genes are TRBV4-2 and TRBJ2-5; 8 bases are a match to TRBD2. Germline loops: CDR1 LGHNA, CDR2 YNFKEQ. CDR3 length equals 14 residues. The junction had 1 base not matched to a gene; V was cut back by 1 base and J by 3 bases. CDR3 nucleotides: TGTGCCAGCAGCCAAGGCGGGGGGAAAGAGACCCAGTACTTC. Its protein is CASSQGGGKETQYF.

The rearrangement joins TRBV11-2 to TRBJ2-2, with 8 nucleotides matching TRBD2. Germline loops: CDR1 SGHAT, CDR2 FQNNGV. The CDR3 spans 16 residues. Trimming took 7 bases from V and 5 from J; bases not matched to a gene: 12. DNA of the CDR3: TGTGCCAGCAACCCCGGGGGGGGAAAGAAGACCGGGGAGCTGTTTTTT. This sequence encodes CASNPGGGKKTGELFF.

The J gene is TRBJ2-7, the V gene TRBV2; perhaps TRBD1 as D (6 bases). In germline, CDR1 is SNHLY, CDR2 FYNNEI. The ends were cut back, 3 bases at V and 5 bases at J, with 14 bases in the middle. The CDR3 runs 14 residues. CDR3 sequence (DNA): TGTGCCAGCAGTGAGGGGGCTAGAGTAAACGAGCAGTACTTC. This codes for CASSEGARVNEQYF.

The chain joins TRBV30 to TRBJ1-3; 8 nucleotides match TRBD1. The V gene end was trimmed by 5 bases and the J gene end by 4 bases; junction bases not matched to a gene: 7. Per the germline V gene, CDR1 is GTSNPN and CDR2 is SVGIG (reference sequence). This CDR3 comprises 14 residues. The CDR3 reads CAWLQGGQGNTIYF. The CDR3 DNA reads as TGTGCCTGGTTACAGGGGGGGCAAGGAAACACCATATATTTT.

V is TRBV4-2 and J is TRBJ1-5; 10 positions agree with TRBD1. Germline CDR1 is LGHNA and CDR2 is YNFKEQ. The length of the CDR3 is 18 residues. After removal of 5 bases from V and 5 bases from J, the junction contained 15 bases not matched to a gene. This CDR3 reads CASSWKDRGNTYDQPQHF. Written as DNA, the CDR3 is TGTGCCAGCAGCTGGAAGGACAGGGGGAATACGTATGATCAGCCCCAGCATTTT.